Listed below are T cell receptor beta chains from one sample, sequenced in a study of shared clonotypes between healthy human individuals. Clones were read by immunoSEQ multiplex PCR, and TCRdb kept only the in-frame ones, dropping some. The table includes some 2 million clones, approximately 95% detected once. What was sequenced was naive CD8+ T cells sorted from blood. These receptors all stem from a man aged 18 to 35 in good health. Both conserved end residues are trimmed from each CDR3. The order of the fields is D gene, V gene, CDR3 protein. A D gene is named only where the DNA matches it firmly.

>TRBD2|TRBV18
ASSKLAGDQETQY
>TRBD2|TRBV5-6
ASSIGLAPNEQF
>TRBD1|TRBV14
RQGETQY
>TRBD1|TRBV19
ASSPGTGLFYEQY
>-|TRBV5-4
ASSLGTVTYEQY
>-|TRBV4-1
ASSQDRPPSSYEQY
>-|TRBV9
ASSPQDFVSEQF
>TRBD1|TRBV23-1
ATERDRVSYEQY
>TRBD2|TRBV27
ASSFIGGFGNEQF
>-|TRBV29-1
SVEDLREGSGNTIY
>-|TRBV27
ASSLNTGFNSPLH
>-|TRBV27
ASSLKPNQPQH
>-|TRBV5-6
ASSTLQGLNTEAF
>-|TRBV2
ASTGPAEPEAF
>TRBD1|TRBV27
ASSETGYSPLH
>-|TRBV27
ASSLSRDRGLF
>TRBD1|TRBV15
ATSDRAGGQETQY
>-|TRBV9
ASASAPSYEQY
>-|TRBV10-2
ASSEGLRF
>-|TRBV29-1
SVDLGAENIQY
>-|TRBV10-2
ASSVGSQETQY
>-|TRBV18
ASSPLEDMNTEAF
>TRBD1|TRBV28
ASSLYRGAMNTEAF
>-|TRBV5-1
ASSLRSSYEQY
>-|TRBV11-2
ASSPTAGYMNTEAF
>TRBD2|TRBV10-1
ASSESGRGGYNEQF
>-|TRBV7-6
ASSPQIGGNTEAF
>-|TRBV30
AWSVGSGELF
>-|TRBV14
ASSQRGNEQF
>-|TRBV4-1
ASSQEIGTIAQPQH
>TRBD1|TRBV28
ASNSGQGNTGELF
>TRBD1|TRBV15
ATSTDRGPNEQY
>-|TRBV6-5
ASSSVGGNEQF
>-|TRBV5-1
ASSLYDSSYEQY
>-|TRBV19
ASKQKGGEGQPQH
>-|TRBV6-5
ASSLAAGQQY
>TRBD1|TRBV27
ASSPSTGESMNTEAF
>-|TRBV4-1
ASSQVEGSRGTQY
>TRBD1|TRBV15
ATSRETGGAGANVLT
>TRBD1|TRBV4-1
ASSPTEGQGLYEQY
>-|TRBV5-6
ASSLWNTEAF
>-|TRBV4-1
ASSLSGGLRADEQF
>-|TRBV6-5
ASSYSKTGLGNEQF
>TRBD2|TRBV6-1
ASSGLAGPYEQY
>-|TRBV5-6
ASSYLRAWGTDTQY
>-|TRBV28
ASSWSDTQY
>TRBD2|TRBV4-3
ASSPGLAGGEYYNEQF
>-|TRBV28
ASSHHSRQPVTNTEAF
>-|TRBV7-8
ASSLVGYNEQF
>-|TRBV13
ASSPFHLAFSSYNEQF
>TRBD1|TRBV19
ASSLKTGGSTDTQY
>-|TRBV9
ASSGRLNTEAF
>TRBD2|TRBV5-1
ASRIGLAYEQY